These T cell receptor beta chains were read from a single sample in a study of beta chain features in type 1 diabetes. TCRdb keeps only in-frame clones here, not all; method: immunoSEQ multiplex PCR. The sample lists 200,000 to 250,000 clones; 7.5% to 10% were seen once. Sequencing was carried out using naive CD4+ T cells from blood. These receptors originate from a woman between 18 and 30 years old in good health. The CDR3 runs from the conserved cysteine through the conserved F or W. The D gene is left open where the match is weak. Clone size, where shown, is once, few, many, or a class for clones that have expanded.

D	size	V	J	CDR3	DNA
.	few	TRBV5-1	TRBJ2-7	CASSLQGSSYEQYF	TGCGCCAGCAGCTTGCAGGGGTCCTCCTACGAGCAGTACTTC
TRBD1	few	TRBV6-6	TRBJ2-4	CASSYPGQGAKNIQYF	TGTGCCAGCAGTTACCCGGGACAGGGGGCCAAAAACATTCAGTACTTC
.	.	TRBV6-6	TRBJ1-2	CASSGRVFDYGYTF	TGTGCCAGCAGCGGCAGGGTATTTGACTATGGCTACACCTTC
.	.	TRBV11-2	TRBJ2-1	CASSPSTTHNEQFF	TGTGCCAGCAGCCCATCGACTACACACAATGAGCAGTTCTTC
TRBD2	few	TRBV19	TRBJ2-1	CASSKERGLAGNNEQFF	TGTGCCAGTAGCAAAGAGAGGGGACTAGCGGGAAACAATGAGCAGTTCTTC
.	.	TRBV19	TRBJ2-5	CASSSRARETQYF	TGTGCCAGCAGCAGCAGGGCCCGAGAGACCCAGTACTTC
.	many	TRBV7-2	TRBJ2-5	CASSPRSGTQYF	TGTGCCAGCAGCCCCCGGTCGGGGACCCAGTACTTC
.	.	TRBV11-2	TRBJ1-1	CASSLASGAEAFF	TGTGCCAGCAGTTTAGCCTCCGGGGCTGAAGCTTTCTTT
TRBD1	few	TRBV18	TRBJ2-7	CASSLSRTGIKSYEQYF	TGTGCCAGCTCACTTAGTAGGACAGGGATAAAGAGCTACGAGCAGTACTTC
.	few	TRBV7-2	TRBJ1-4	CASSFDRPGSHEKLFF	TGTGCCAGCAGCTTTGACAGGCCGGGATCCCATGAAAAACTGTTTTTT
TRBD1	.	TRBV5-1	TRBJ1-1	CASSFDRDAEAFF	TGCGCCAGCAGCTTCGACAGGGACGCTGAAGCTTTCTTT
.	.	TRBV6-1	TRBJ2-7	CASNSRGRNAYEQYF	TGTGCCAGCAACTCAAGGGGAAGAAATGCCTACGAGCAGTACTTC
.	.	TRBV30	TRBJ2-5	CAWSLNQETQYF	TGTGCCTGGAGCCTAAACCAAGAGACCCAGTACTTC
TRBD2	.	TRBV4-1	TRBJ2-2	CASSPRTSGPGELFF	TGCGCCAGCAGCCCCCGGACTAGCGGGCCCGGGGAGCTGTTTTTT
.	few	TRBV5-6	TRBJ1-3	CASTLLRPYPRGNTIYF	TGTGCCAGCACCCTGCTGAGGCCCTACCCGAGGGGAAACACCATATATTTT
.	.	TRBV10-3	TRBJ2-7	CAISESSSYEQYF	TGTGCCATCAGTGAGTCCTCGTCCTACGAGCAGTACTTC
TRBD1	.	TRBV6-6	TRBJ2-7	CASSGQVSSYEQYF	TGTGCCAGCAGCGGACAGGTCAGCTCCTACGAGCAGTACTTC
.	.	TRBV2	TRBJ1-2	CASSEKIANYGYTF	TGTGCCAGCAGTGAAAAGATAGCAAACTATGGCTACACCTTC
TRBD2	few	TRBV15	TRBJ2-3	CATRGDGRATDTQYF	TGTGCCACCAGAGGAGACGGGAGGGCCACAGATACGCAGTATTTT
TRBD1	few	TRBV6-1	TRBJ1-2	CASSEAGTGPYGYTF	TGTGCCAGCAGTGAAGCCGGGACAGGACCTTATGGCTACACCTTC
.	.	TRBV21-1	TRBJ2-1	CASSKEGAGSYNEQFF	TGTGCCAGCAGCAAGGAGGGGGCCGGCTCCTACAATGAGCAGTTCTTC
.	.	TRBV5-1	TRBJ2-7	CASSYGGNYEQYF	TGCGCCAGCTCGTATGGAGGGAACTACGAGCAGTACTTC
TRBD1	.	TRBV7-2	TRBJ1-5	CASSLEGTVNQPQHF	TGTGCCAGCAGCTTAGAAGGGACAGTCAATCAGCCCCAGCATTTT
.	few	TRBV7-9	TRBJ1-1	CASSLFRSLGATEAFF	TGTGCCAGCAGCTTATTCAGGTCCCTGGGGGCCACTGAAGCTTTCTTT
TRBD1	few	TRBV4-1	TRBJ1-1	CASSGQGAEAFF	TGCGCCAGCAGCGGACAGGGGGCAGAAGCTTTCTTT
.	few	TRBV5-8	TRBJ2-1	CASVSTASSYNEQFF	TGTGCCAGCGTCTCAACTGCGAGCTCCTACAATGAGCAGTTCTTC
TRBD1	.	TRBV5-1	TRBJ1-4	CASSSRTGAEKLFF	TGCGCCAGCAGCTCTCGGACAGGGGCTGAAAAACTGTTTTTT
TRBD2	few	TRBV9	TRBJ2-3	CASSGLAGYTDTQYF	TGTGCCAGCAGCGGTCTAGCGGGGTACACAGATACGCAGTATTTT
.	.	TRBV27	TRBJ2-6	CASSGGGGPSSGANVLTF	TGTGCCAGCAGTGGGGGGGGCGGGCCGAGCTCTGGGGCCAACGTCCTGACTTTC
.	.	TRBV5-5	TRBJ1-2	CASTTAEGARGYTF	TGTGCCAGCACCACTGCAGAGGGAGCACGGGGCTACACCTTC
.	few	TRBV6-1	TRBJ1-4	CASSESGWEKLFF	TGTGCCAGCAGTGAATCAGGGTGGGAAAAACTGTTTTTT
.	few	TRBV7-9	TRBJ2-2	CASSLFLAGANGELFF	TGTGCCAGCAGCTTATTTCTCGCGGGGGCGAACGGGGAGCTGTTTTTT
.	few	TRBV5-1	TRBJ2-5	CASSLGIAQETQYF	TGCGCCAGCAGCTTGGGGATAGCCCAAGAGACCCAGTACTTC
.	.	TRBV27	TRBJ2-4	CASTGTNQNIQYF	TGTGCCAGCACCGGGACAAACCAAAACATTCAGTACTTC
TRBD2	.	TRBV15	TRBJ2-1	CATSRFGLAGKRSGEQFF	TGTGCCACCAGCAGATTCGGACTAGCGGGAAAGAGGAGTGGTGAGCAGTTCTTC
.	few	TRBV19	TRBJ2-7	CASRNSGGYEQYF	TGTGCCAGTCGGAATTCAGGAGGGTACGAGCAGTACTTC
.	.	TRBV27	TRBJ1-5	CASSPTATISNQPQHF	TGTGCCAGCAGTCCGACAGCTACGATTAGCAATCAGCCCCAGCATTTT
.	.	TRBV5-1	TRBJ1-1	CASSLLTGANTEAFF	TGCGCCAGCAGCTTGCTTACAGGAGCGAACACTGAAGCTTTCTTT
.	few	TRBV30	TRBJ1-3	CAGAPSGNTIYF	TGTGCCGGGGCTCCCTCTGGAAACACCATATATTTT
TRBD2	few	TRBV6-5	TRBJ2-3	CASSYRLADTDTQYF	TGTGCCAGCAGTTACCGACTAGCGGACACAGATACGCAGTATTTT
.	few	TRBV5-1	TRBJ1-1	CASSLNMNTEAFF	TGCGCCAGCAGCTTAAACATGAACACTGAAGCTTTCTTT
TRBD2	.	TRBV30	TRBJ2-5	CAWSVLAGGKEETQYF	TGTGCCTGGAGTGTCCTAGCGGGAGGGAAAGAAGAGACCCAGTACTTC
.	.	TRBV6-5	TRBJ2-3	CASSYADWRTDTQYF	TGTGCCAGCAGTTACGCGGACTGGCGCACAGATACGCAGTATTTT
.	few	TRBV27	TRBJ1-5	CASSLKRGNQPQHF	TGTGCCAGCAGTTTAAAGAGGGGCAATCAGCCCCAGCATTTT
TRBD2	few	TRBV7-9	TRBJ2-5	CASSFAGTGGETQYF	TGTGCCAGCAGCTTTGCGGGGACGGGGGGGGAGACCCAGTACTTC
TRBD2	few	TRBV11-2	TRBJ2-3	CASSFPSGGYKDTQYF	TGTGCCAGCAGCTTCCCCTCGGGGGGGTATAAAGATACGCAGTATTTT
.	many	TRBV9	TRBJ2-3	CASSVEPSTDTQYF	TGTGCCAGCAGCGTCGAACCCTCTACCGATACGCAGTATTTT
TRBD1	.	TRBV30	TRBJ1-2	CAHQPIGTGSYGYTF	TGTGCCCACCAGCCCATCGGGACAGGGAGTTATGGCTACACCTTC
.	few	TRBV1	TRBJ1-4	CTSSQVRGGGALGGTNEKLFF	TGCACCAGCAGCCAAGTTAGAGGAGGAGGGGCGCTCGGAGGGACTAATGAAAAACTGTTTTTT
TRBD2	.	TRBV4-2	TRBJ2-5	CASNQGAGAGTSGTETQYF	TGTGCCAGCAACCAGGGGGCAGGGGCCGGGACTAGCGGGACGGAGACCCAGTACTTC
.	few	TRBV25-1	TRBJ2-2	CASRRDLNTGELFF	TGTGCCAGCAGGCGGGACTTGAACACCGGGGAGCTGTTTTTT
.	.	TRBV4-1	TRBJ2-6	CASSQVQGANVLTF	TGCGCCAGCAGCCAAGTGCAGGGGGCCAACGTCCTGACTTTC